This T cell receptor beta chain was observed in a study of blood T cell repertoires in COVID-19. Study background: Some COVID-19 samples were acute and others convalescent; all came from the United States, Italy and Spain. T cells, B-cell-depleted T cells, or PBMCs supplied cDNA or gDNA.

Germline loops: CDR1 LNHDA, CDR2 SQIVND (reference sequence). This CDR3 contains 19 residues. Trimming at V came to 3 bases and at J to 7 bases, leaving 18 bases not matched to a gene. Authors' processing steps: The assay estimated nucleated cells by amplifying reference gene primers. Repertoires were generated with immunoSEQ multiplex PCR, while TCRdb's copy carries only in-frame clones and drops some. V and J calls and clone size come straight from that table; D and trimming were deduced from the DNA. Of 150,000 to 200,000 clones in the sample, approximately 87% were seen once. The chain combines TRBV19 with TRBJ2-1; the match to TRBD2 covers 10 bases. The TCR sequence derives from a woman aged 70 to 79 with acute or convalescent COVID-19. The sample was peripheral blood. CDR3 DNA sequence: TGTGCCAGTAGTATCTTGTCTCCGGGCCTAGCGGGAGAAAGTAATGAGCAGTTCTTC. It specifies CASSILSPGLAGESNEQFF.